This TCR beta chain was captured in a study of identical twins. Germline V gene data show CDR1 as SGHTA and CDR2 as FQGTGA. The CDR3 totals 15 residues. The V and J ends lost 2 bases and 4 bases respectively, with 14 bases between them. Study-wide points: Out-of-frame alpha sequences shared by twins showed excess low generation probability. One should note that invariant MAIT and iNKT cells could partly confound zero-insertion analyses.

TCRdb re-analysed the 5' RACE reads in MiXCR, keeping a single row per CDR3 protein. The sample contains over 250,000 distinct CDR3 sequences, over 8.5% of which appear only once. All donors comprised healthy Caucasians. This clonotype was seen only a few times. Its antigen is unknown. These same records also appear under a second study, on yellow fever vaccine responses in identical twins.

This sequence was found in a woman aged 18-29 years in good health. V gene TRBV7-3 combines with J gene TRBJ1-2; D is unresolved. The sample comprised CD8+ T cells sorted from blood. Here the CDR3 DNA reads TGTGCCAGCAGCTTATTGGGAGGGTCCAGCTATGGCTACACCTTC. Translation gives CASSLLGGSSYGYTF.